This TCR beta chain was captured by sequencing in a study of beta chain features in type 1 diabetes. Study context: Sorted cell examination encompassed under 130 million cells across all samples.

General study points: All four CD4+ subsets of Type 1 diabetes patients contained TCRB CDR3s that were moderately but significantly shorter.

This clone was seen only a few times. Antigen unknown. The germline V gene has CDR1 SQVTM and CDR2 ANQGSEA. The V and J ends lost 7 bases and 3 bases respectively, with 15 bases between them. The length of the CDR3 is 13 residues. Reverse transcribing all isolated RNA meant expressed TCRB transcripts were sequenced. Measured with immunoSEQ multiplex PCR; TCRdb has only the in-frame clones, and not every one. The sample gives roughly 340,000 clones, around 12% of which show up once; about 0.01% is in the top ten. Sequencing input: naive CD4+ T cells from blood. This sequence was found in a woman younger than 30 with type 1 diabetes. This chain connects TRBV29-1 to TRBJ1-2; a weak D match, TRBD1 (5 bases). CDR3 region: CSAQRGGDYGYTF. The DNA for the CDR3 is TGCAGCGCCCAACGGGGGGGGGACTATGGCTACACCTTC.